Sequencing of this TCR beta chain was carried out in a study of cytomegalovirus exposure and HLA in healthy donors. The CDR3 runs to 13 residues. CDR1 is SNHLY and CDR2 is FYNNEI in the germline V gene. Amplification used 60 Vbeta primers and 13 Jbeta primers. Assay: immunoSEQ multiplex PCR; the TCRdb copy retains only in-frame clones and omits some. The sample shows approximately 160,000 clones, approximately 80% of them seen only once. A remark on this clone: Its antigen is as yet unknown.

Study-wide findings and caveats: CMV serostatus was the sole immune exposure data available. Within an earlier analysis, most TCR beta V segments proved productive either about 87% or about 30% of the time.

The chain has TRBV2 and TRBJ2-5, with D tentatively TRBD2 (6 bases). The J call may be faulty, since TRBJ2-7 better matches the DNA end. The sequenced sample was PBMCs. The receptor was isolated from a man in his late teens or twenties in good health and CMV-seronegative. CDR3 nucleotide sequence: TGTGCCAGCAGTGGGGGGGATGAAAACGAGCAGTACTTC. Translated: CASSGGDENEQYF.